This is a list of T cell receptor beta chains from one sample in a study of siplizumab effects on memory and regulatory T cells. The assay was immunoSEQ multiplex PCR, and TCRdb's table has in-frame clones only and misses some. Of some 100,000 clones listed, 75% to 95% were seen once; the top ten hold around 2.7%. Sequencing input: CD4+ T cells sorted from blood. The receptors shown here come from a human donor in good health. Some clones in this sample may be carry-over from other donors' samples. CDR3s include the opening cysteine and the closing phenylalanine or tryptophan. Fields, in order: V gene, D gene, clone size, J gene, CDR3 protein, CDR3 DNA. A D gene is named only where the DNA matches it firmly. The size of a clone is reported for some rows only, either as once, few or many, or as a class for expanded clones.

TRBV5-4	-	-	TRBJ2-2	CASSRPTPSTGELFF	TGTGCCAGCAGCAGACCGACTCCGAGCACCGGGGAGCTGTTTTTT
TRBV6-6	-	-	TRBJ2-6	CASSYGGSGANVLTF	TGTGCCAGCAGTTACGGGGGGTCTGGGGCCAACGTCCTGACTTTC
TRBV23-1	-	-	TRBJ1-4	CASSQSFRNEKLFF	TGCGCCAGCAGTCAATCGTTCAGGAATGAAAAACTGTTTTTT
TRBV14	-	-	TRBJ2-1	CASSPLTGYTDEQFF	TGTGCCAGCAGCCCCCTTACGGGATATACGGATGAGCAGTTCTTC
TRBV4-1	-	-	TRBJ1-1	CASSRAVNMNTEAFF	TGCGCCAGCAGCCGGGCGGTGAATATGAACACTGAAGCTTTCTTT
TRBV6-1	-	-	TRBJ1-3	CATGSGNTIYF	TGTGCCACGGGCTCTGGAAACACCATATATTTT
TRBV27	TRBD2	-	TRBJ2-7	CASSLGASGSSSYEQYF	TGTGCCAGCAGCCTAGGGGCTAGCGGGAGTAGCTCCTACGAGCAGTACTTC
TRBV7-3	-	few	TRBJ2-6	CASSPSPRGGANVLTF	TGTGCCAGCAGCCCAAGCCCCCGGGGAGGGGCCAACGTCCTGACTTTC
TRBV5-1	-	-	TRBJ2-3	CASSGLGDRTDTQYF	TGCGCCAGCAGCGGACTGGGGGATCGGACAGATACGCAGTATTTT
TRBV2	-	-	TRBJ2-7	CASSVRGDKYF	TGTGCCAGCAGTGTAAGGGGCGATAAGTACTTC
TRBV6-6	TRBD1	-	TRBJ2-7	CASSHVPGQGAYEQYF	TGTGCCAGCAGTCATGTTCCGGGACAGGGGGCTTACGAGCAGTACTTC
TRBV6-1	-	-	TRBJ1-1	CASSDAGQINTEAFF	TGTGCCAGCAGTGATGCGGGGCAGATAAACACTGAAGCTTTCTTT
TRBV27	TRBD1	-	TRBJ2-7	CASSSRGQGANEQYF	TGTGCCAGCAGTTCCCGAGGACAGGGGGCGAACGAGCAGTACTTC
TRBV21-1	-	-	TRBJ2-3	CASSNPGPRQGLEDTQYF	TGTGCCAGCAGCAATCCAGGGCCGCGACAGGGGCTCGAAGATACGCAGTATTTT
TRBV9	-	-	TRBJ2-1	CASSVAGAGYNEQFF	TGTGCCAGCAGCGTAGCGGGAGCGGGTTACAATGAGCAGTTCTTC
TRBV29-1	TRBD2	-	TRBJ2-2	CSAPGLAGTGELFF	TGCAGCGCTCCGGGACTAGCGGGGACCGGGGAGCTGTTTTTT
TRBV7-3	TRBD2	-	TRBJ2-3	CASSSPGRVDTQYF	TGTGCCAGCAGCTCCCCTGGGAGGGTAGATACGCAGTATTTT
TRBV2	-	-	TRBJ1-2	CASSESDYGYTF	TGTGCCAGCAGTGAATCCGACTATGGCTACACCTTC
TRBV6-5	-	-	TRBJ2-3	CASSLPWLPHTQYF	TGTGCCAGCAGCCTACCGTGGTTACCTCATACGCAGTATTTT
TRBV19	-	few	TRBJ2-7	CASSTRHEQYF	TGTGCCAGTAGTACCCGCCACGAGCAGTACTTC
TRBV7-8	-	-	TRBJ2-7	CASSLATSYEQYF	TGTGCCAGCAGCTTAGCTACTAGCTACGAGCAGTACTTC
TRBV11-2	TRBD2	-	TRBJ2-5	CASSLALAGSQETQYF	TGTGCCAGCAGCTTAGCACTAGCGGGGTCACAAGAGACCCAGTACTTC
TRBV29-1	-	-	TRBJ2-3	CTGSEDTQYF	TGCACCGGGAGTGAAGATACGCAGTATTTT
TRBV5-4	TRBD2	-	TRBJ2-7	CASRSSGRSHEQYF	TGTGCCAGCAGGTCTAGCGGGAGGTCCCACGAGCAGTACTTC
TRBV27	TRBD1	-	TRBJ2-7	CASSEGQGPYYEQYF	TGTGCCAGCAGTGAGGGACAGGGACCCTACTACGAGCAGTACTTC
TRBV14	TRBD2	-	TRBJ2-3	CASSQDLTSGRAHEADTQYF	TGTGCCAGCAGCCAAGACCTGACTAGCGGGAGGGCCCATGAGGCAGATACGCAGTATTTT
TRBV18	-	-	TRBJ2-5	CASSPGRPQETQYF	TGTGCCAGCTCACCGGGACGGCCCCAAGAGACCCAGTACTTC
TRBV2	-	-	TRBJ1-2	CASSRDKNYGYTF	TGTGCCAGCAGTCGGGACAAGAACTATGGCTACACCTTC
TRBV6-6	-	-	TRBJ2-3	CATHWRLPDTQYF	TGTGCCACTCACTGGAGGCTACCAGATACGCAGTATTTT
TRBV7-3	TRBD1	-	TRBJ1-2	CASSLTGENYGYTF	TGTGCCAGCAGCCTGACAGGGGAAAACTATGGCTACACCTTC
TRBV6-5	-	once	TRBJ2-2	CASSSTLAWNTGELFF	TGTGCCAGCAGTTCGACGCTAGCTTGGAACACCGGGGAGCTGTTTTTT
TRBV30	-	once	TRBJ1-3	CAWSGKGFGNTIYF	TGTGCCTGGAGTGGAAAGGGGTTTGGAAACACCATATATTTT
TRBV7-9	-	once	TRBJ1-2	CASSLSAGAGYTF	TGTGCCAGCAGCTTAAGTGCAGGTGCCGGCTACACCTTC
TRBV28	TRBD1	-	TRBJ1-1	CASSSSGQGGTEAFF	TGTGCCAGCAGTTCCTCCGGACAGGGCGGCACTGAAGCTTTCTTT
TRBV30	-	once	TRBJ1-1	CAWSLETSNTEAFF	TGTGCCTGGAGTCTGGAAACTTCAAACACTGAAGCTTTCTTT
TRBV6-5	-	-	TRBJ2-3	CASSPLGLSPDTQYF	TGTGCCAGCAGTCCCTTAGGACTCTCCCCAGATACGCAGTATTTT
TRBV10-3	TRBD2	-	TRBJ2-2	CAISLETSGNTGELFF	TGTGCCATCAGCCTCGAGACTAGCGGGAACACCGGGGAGCTGTTTTTT